This T cell receptor (beta chain) was recorded in a study of control samples from healthy donors and cancer patients. Here immunoSEQ multiplex PCR was the method, and the copy in TCRdb shows in-frame clones only, minus some. There are around 7,400 clones in the sample; approximately 81% occur only once, and around 28% lies in the top ten. Sequenced material: PBMCs. The source is a man between 65 and 85 years old with lung cancer.

The CDR3 nucleotides read TGTGCCAGCAGCCAGGGGAATTGGAATGGAAACACCATATATTTT. It yields the protein CASSQGNWNGNTIYF. The chain joins TRBV14 to TRBJ1-3; the D is unclear. Germline assignment: CDR1 SGHDN and CDR2 FVKESK. V was cut by 3 bases and J by 3 bases, with 12 bases left in between. The CDR3 is made up of 15 amino acids. The complete variable domain, with remaining parts taken from reference TRBV14 and TRBJ1-3, reads EAGVTQFPSHSVIEKGQTVTLRCDPISGHDNLYWYRRVMGKEIKFLLHFVKESKQDESGMPNNRFLAERTGGTYSTLKVQPAELEDSGVYFCASSQGNWNGNTIYFGEGSWLTVV.